The present entry profiles one T cell receptor beta chain with its context. No antigen is known for it. The data stem from a study of shared clonotypes between healthy human individuals. Terminally differentiated effector memory CD45RA+ cells were left out of the naive CD8 fraction, which was CD45RO-negative and positively selected for CCR7. The donors were adults (healthy and HIV-negative) with no recent acute infections or vaccinations. Sequencing was at deep level. Sequencing was performed with immunoSEQ multiplex PCR; in TCRdb, only in-frame clones are kept and a portion is missing. In the table there are 450,000 to 700,000 clones, nearly 97% of which are singletons. Overall study findings and caveats: Only blood was sampled; tissue repertoires likely differ. Clonotypes which were not shared had lower generation probabilities than clonotypes that all four donors shared.

The CDR3 consists of 15 residues. Germline CDR1 and CDR2: WSHSY and SAAADI. The V gene lost 2 bases and the J gene lost 8 bases, with 16 bases spanning the gap. This TCR was sampled from a woman aged 25 to 39 in good health. The J gene is TRBJ2-1, the V gene TRBV10-2; tentatively, D is TRBD2 (6 bases). The sequenced sample was naive CD8+ T cells sorted from blood. For the CDR3, the DNA is TGCGCCAGCAGTGAGATCCACGGGAGTAGCGATGAGCAGTTCTTC. Amino acid sequence: CASSEIHGSSDEQFF.